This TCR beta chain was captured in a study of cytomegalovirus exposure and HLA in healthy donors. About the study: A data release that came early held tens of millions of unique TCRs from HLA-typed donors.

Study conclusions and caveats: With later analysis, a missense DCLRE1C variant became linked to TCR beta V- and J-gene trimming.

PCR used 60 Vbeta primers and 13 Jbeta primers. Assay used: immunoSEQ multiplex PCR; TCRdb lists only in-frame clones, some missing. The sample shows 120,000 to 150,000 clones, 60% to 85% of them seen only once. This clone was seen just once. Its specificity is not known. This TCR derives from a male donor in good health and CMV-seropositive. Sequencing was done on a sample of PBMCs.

The CDR3 DNA reads TGCGCCAGCAGCTTGCGGGGGGCCAGCACAGATACGCAGTATTTT. Its translation is CASSLRGASTDTQYF. The chain links TRBV5-1 to TRBJ2-3; D may be TRBD2 (7 bases). CDR1 and CDR2 from the germline V gene are SGHRS and YFSETQ. Trimming pared 1 base from V and 0 bases from J, leaving 9 bases between. The CDR3 length is 15 residues.